The sequence of this T cell receptor (beta chain) was determined in a study of T cells in women clearing cervical HPV infection. Whole-study context: Cases: HPV16-related CIN3 or worse on histology, a couple of invasive cancers. Case blood was drawn when the lesion was first found; control blood after infection became undetectable. Cases' blood sampling followed lesion detection by median around 23 weeks (90 to 200).

The trim removed 4 bases at V and 1 base at J, leaving 6 bases unmatched. The CDR3 consists of 15 residues. The germline gives CDR1 DFQATT, CDR2 SNEGSKA (reference sequence). With respect to this clone: The read finishes 3 residues shy of the CDR3 end, and the germline J gene is used to complete it.

TCR beta CDR3 amplified by multiplex PCR from approximately 1,100 ng genomic DNA. Clones were sequenced by immunoSEQ multiplex PCR, and TCRdb holds only the in-frame ones, with some missing. The sample holds about 28,000 clones. Sequenced: blood buffy coat. J is TRBJ2-7 and V is TRBV20-1; 11 bases map to TRBD2. The TCR was taken from a woman aged 18-69 years with a cervical HPV16 infection that either progressed to CIN3+ or cleared (not recorded which). CDR3 DNA (partial): TGCAGTGCTACCCGTAGCGGGGGGGTATCCTACGAG. Translated, it gives CSATRSGGVSYE. The complete CDR3 sequence is CSATRSGGVSYEQYF.